This T cell receptor beta chain was observed in a study of cytomegalovirus exposure and HLA in healthy donors. Study in general: The platform used for the roughly 130 validation repertoires matched that of the approximately 620 first-cohort repertoires, a later analysis reported. Study observations and caveats: Cytomegalovirus status, reportedly, was diagnosed with high specificity and sensitivity by the classifier.

Points on this clone: Its antigen is not identified.

Method: immunoSEQ multiplex PCR; TCRdb's copy keeps in-frame clones and lacks some. This table holds tens of thousands of clones, approximately 97% found once. This CDR3 has 12 residues. The rearrangement links TRBV21-1 to TRBJ1-3. TRBV21-1 is designated a pseudogene. The TCR originated in a man younger than 35 in good health and CMV-seronegative. Sequencing was done on a sample of PBMCs. DNA for the CDR3: TGTGCCAGCAGCATATTCGGAAACACCATATATTTT. Translation gives CASSIFGNTIYF.